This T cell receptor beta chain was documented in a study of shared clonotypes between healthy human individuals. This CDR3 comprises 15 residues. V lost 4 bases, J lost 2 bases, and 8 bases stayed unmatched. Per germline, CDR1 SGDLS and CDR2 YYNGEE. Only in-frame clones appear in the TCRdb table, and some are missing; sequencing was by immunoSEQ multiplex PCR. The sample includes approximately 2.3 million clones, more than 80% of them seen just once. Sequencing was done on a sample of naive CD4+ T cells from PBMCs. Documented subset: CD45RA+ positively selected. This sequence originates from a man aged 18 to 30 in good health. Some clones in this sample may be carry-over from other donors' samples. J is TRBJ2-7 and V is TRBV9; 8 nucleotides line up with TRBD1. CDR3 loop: CASSPQGQGPYEQYF. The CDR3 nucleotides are TGTGCCAGCAGCCCCCAAGGACAGGGCCCCTACGAGCAGTACTTC. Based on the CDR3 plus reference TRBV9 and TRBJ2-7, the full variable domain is DSGVTQTPKHLITATGQRVTLRCSPRSGDLSVYWYQQSLDQGLQFLIQYYNGEERAKGNILERFSAQQFPDLHSELNLSSLELGDSALYFCASSPQGQGPYEQYFGPGTRLTVT.